The 31 T cell receptor beta chains given below trace back to one sample, sequenced in a study of PD-L1 blockade in urothelial cancer. The time point here: pretreatment peripheral blood. Here immunoSEQ multiplex PCR was the method, and the copy in TCRdb shows in-frame clones only, minus some. The sample shows tens of thousands of clones, approximately 90% of them seen only once. The material was PBMCs, obtained around atezolizumab (anti-PD-L1) treatment. All receptors derive from a woman aged 55-69 years with urothelial cancer.

The chain joins TRBV4-3 to TRBJ1-5, with D unresolved. This CDR3 comprises 14 residues. V lost 1 base and J 3 bases, leaving 7 bases between the germline ends. Germline V gene lookup returns CDR1 LGHNA and CDR2 YSLEER. CDR3 sequence: CASSQGHTNQPQHF. DNA of the CDR3: TGCGCCAGCAGCCAAGGGCACACCAATCAGCCCCAGCATTTT.

The chain joins TRBV6-1 to TRBJ2-5; TRBD1 is a possible D gene (6 bases). CDR3 size: 13 residues. Trimming shortened V by 6 bases and J by 2 bases, and 10 bases separated the two germline ends. Germline CDR1 reads MNHNS; CDR2 reads SASEGT. CDR3 coding DNA: TGTGCCAGCAGGGAACAGGGTCAAGAGACCCAGTACTTC. Translation gives CASREQGQETQYF.

The V gene is TRBV4-1, the J gene TRBJ2-7; 14 bases are shared with TRBD2. The germline gives CDR1 MGHRA, CDR2 YSYEKL. CDR3 length: 18 residues. V lost 3 bases and J lost 2; bases outside the gene matches: 9. CDR3 bases: TGCGCCAGCAGCCAGAGGGAGGGACTAGCGGGAGATGCCTACGAGCAGTACTTC. This codes for CASSQREGLAGDAYEQYF.

The chain is built from TRBV27 and TRBJ2-7; TRBD2 matches 10 bases. The CDR3 sequence is 14 residues long. V lost 5 bases and J lost 4; bases outside the gene matches: 5. CDR1 and CDR2 (germline): MNHEY, SMNVEV (reference sequence). DNA of the CDR3: TGTGCCAGCAGTCCTGGAGCGGGAGGGTACGAGCAGTACTTC. Translating gives CASSPGAGGYEQYF.

This chain connects TRBV5-4 to TRBJ2-3, with a tentative D call TRBD2 (6 bases). Germline CDR1 and CDR2: SGHNT and YYREEE (reference sequence). The germline V and J ends were trimmed by 2 bases and 0 bases, with 10 bases remaining between them. CDR3 length: 15 amino acids. The CDR3 region has the DNA TGTGCCAGCAGCTTACCGGGACTTAGCACAGATACGCAGTATTTT. Encoded protein: CASSLPGLSTDTQYF.

The chain couples TRBV7-9 to TRBJ2-7; D perhaps matches TRBD2 (6 bases). V was clipped by 0 bases and J by 6 bases, with 12 bases between them. Germline lookup yields CDR1 SEHNR and CDR2 FQNEAQ (reference sequence). CDR3 size: 14 residues. As DNA, the CDR3 is TGTGCCAGCAGCTTAGCTGCGGGGTTCACCGAGCAGTACTTC. Translation: CASSLAAGFTEQYF.

V gene TRBV18 combines with J gene TRBJ1-1; D is unclear. Germline V lookup: CDR1 KGHSH, CDR2 LQKENI. Trimming left V 0 bases short and J 0 bases short, with 5 bases between. CDR3 length: 14 amino acids. The CDR3 coding sequence is TGTGCCAGCTCACCACCGTCCTTGAACACTGAAGCTTTCTTT. Translated, it gives CASSPPSLNTEAFF.

In DNA form, the CDR3 reads TGTGCCACCTGGACTAGCGGGACCTACAATGAGCAGTTCTTC. Residues: CATWTSGTYNEQFF. This chain connects TRBV27 to TRBJ2-1; 12 nucleotides match TRBD2. Trimming cost V 10 bases and J 2 bases; bases outside gene matches: 3. Looked up from germline, CDR1 is MNHEY and CDR2 is SMNVEV (reference sequence). CDR3 size: 14 residues.

The table lists this clone with a count of one. DNA of the CDR3: TGTGCCAGTAGTAGCCGGGACAGGGTCGGCTATGGCTACACCTTC. It codes for CASSSRDRVGYGYTF. The chain links TRBV19 to TRBJ1-2; TRBD1 matches 9 bases. The CDR3 runs 15 residues. Germline V gene data show CDR1 as LNHDA and CDR2 as SQIVND (reference sequence). V lost 4 bases to trimming and J lost 4 bases; unmatched junction nucleotides: 7.

The chain uses TRBV11-1 and TRBJ2-5; D is possibly TRBD1 (6 bases). Trimming removed 6 bases at V and 8 bases at J, with 13 bases between. Germline values: CDR1 SGHAT, CDR2 FQDESV (reference sequence). The CDR3 has 12 amino acids. This chain's CDR3 is CASRPPGATQYF. For the CDR3, the DNA is TGTGCCAGCAGGCCACCAGGGGCCACCCAGTACTTC.

This sequence joins TRBV19 and TRBJ2-1, with TRBD2 as a possible D gene (6 bases). Germline CDR1 and CDR2: LNHDA and SQIVND (reference sequence). This CDR3 is 17 amino acids long. Trimming shortened V by 2 bases and J by 1 base, and 15 bases separated the two germline ends. In DNA form, the CDR3 reads TGTGCCAGTAGTATATATTCGGTAGCGGCTTCCTACAATGAGCAGTTCTTC. This encodes CASSIYSVAASYNEQFF.

This rearrangement joins TRBV18 to TRBJ1-5; 12 nucleotides align to TRBD1. The germline gives CDR1 KGHSH, CDR2 LQKENI. J gave up 4 bases and V 3 bases, and 4 bases lay outside the gene matches. The CDR3 length is 16 residues. CDR3 protein: CASSPPGQGANQPQHF. CDR3 sequence (DNA): TGTGCCAGCTCACCGCCGGGACAGGGGGCTAATCAGCCCCAGCATTTT.

J is TRBJ2-5 and V is TRBV27, with TRBD2 matching 11 bases. The CDR3 runs 18 residues. CDR1 is MNHEY and CDR2 is SMNVEV in the germline V gene (reference sequence). The J segment lost 4 bases and the V segment lost 3 bases, leaving 13 bases of the junction unmatched. The CDR3 DNA is TGTGCCAGCAGTTTGCGCCGGACTAGCGGGCGGAGATTAGAGACCCAGTACTTC. Translation: CASSLRRTSGRRLETQYF.

The rearrangement joins TRBV10-3 to TRBJ1-1; a weak D match, TRBD1 (6 bases). V gave up 6 bases and J gave up 1 base, with 12 bases separating them. Germline V gives CDR1 ENHRY, CDR2 SYGVKD. The CDR3 extends over 14 amino acids. CDR3 protein: CAIRHRVENTEAFF. CDR3 bases: TGTGCCATCAGACACAGGGTGGAGAACACTGAAGCTTTCTTT.

The chain carries TRBV5-4 and TRBJ1-5, with TRBD1 matching over 7 bases. This CDR3 comprises 17 residues. Trimming removed 4 bases from V and 1 base from J; junction bases left unmatched: 11. Germline assignment: CDR1 SGHNT and CDR2 YYREEE (reference sequence). For the CDR3, the DNA is TGTGCCAGCAGCCGAAGACCTACAGGGGAGAGCAATCAGCCCCAGCATTTT. It translates to CASSRRPTGESNQPQHF.

The chain has TRBV18 and TRBJ1-1, with D maybe TRBD1 (5 bases). The V gene lost 2 bases and the J gene lost 4 bases, with 17 bases spanning the gap. The CDR3 length is 16 residues. Germline CDR1 reads KGHSH; CDR2 reads LQKENI. CDR3 region: CASSPAMGTGGTEAFF. CDR3 bases: TGTGCCAGCTCACCAGCAATGGGGACGGGGGGCACTGAAGCTTTCTTT. The whole variable domain, filled in from reference TRBV18 and TRBJ1-1, reads NAGVMQNPRHLVRRRGQEARLRCSPMKGHSHVYWYRQLPEEGLKFMVYLQKENIIDESGMPKERFSAEFPKEGPSILRIQQVVRGDSAAYFCASSPAMGTGGTEAFFGQGTRLTVV.

The chain joins TRBV7-2 to TRBJ1-4; possibly TRBD1 for D (5 bases). Germline V gene sequence: CDR1 SGHTA, CDR2 FQGNSA. V was pared by 1 base and J by 3 bases, with 9 bases between. This CDR3 is 15 amino acids long. CDR3 loop: CASSLVSRANEKLFF. The CDR3 bases are TGTGCCAGCAGCTTAGTGTCCAGGGCTAATGAAAAACTGTTTTTT.

The chain combines TRBV7-2 with TRBJ2-1; 9 bases map to TRBD2. The V segment lost 0 bases and the J segment 6 bases; nucleotides outside the gene matches: 6. CDR1 is SGHTA and CDR2 is FQGNSA in the germline V gene. The CDR3 spans 16 residues. This chain's CDR3 is CASSLALAGGGNEQFF. In DNA form, the CDR3 reads TGTGCCAGCAGCTTAGCGCTTGCGGGGGGGGGCAATGAGCAGTTCTTC. Combining the CDR3 with reference TRBV7-2 and TRBJ2-1 gives the whole variable domain GAGVSQSPSNKVTEKGKDVELRCDPISGHTALYWYRQSLGQGLEFLIYFQGNSAPDKSGLPSDRFSAERTGGSVSTLTIQRTQQEDSAVYLCASSLALAGGGNEQFFGPGTRLTVL.

This sequence joins TRBV5-1 and TRBJ2-1; 12 nucleotides agree with TRBD2. The junction had 13 bases not matched to a gene; V was cut back by 2 bases and J by 7 bases. The CDR3 extends over 18 amino acids. CDR1 is SGHRS and CDR2 is YFSETQ in the germline V gene. As DNA, the CDR3 is TGCGCCAGCAGCTTAACCGGACTAGCGGGGTTTCGGGGGAATGAGCAGTTCTTC. Translated, it gives CASSLTGLAGFRGNEQFF.

DNA for the CDR3: TGCGCCAGCAGTGGACGAAGCGGTCCTGCCTCCTACGAGCAGTACTTC. Its protein product is CASSGRSGPASYEQYF. The gene calls are TRBV10-1 and TRBJ2-7; D is possibly TRBD2 (5 bases). The CDR3 is made up of 16 amino acids. Trimming removed 4 bases at V and 0 bases at J, with 16 bases between. CDR1 and CDR2 (germline): WNHNN, SYGVQD (reference sequence).

The chain is built from TRBV7-2 and TRBJ1-3; 9 bases map to TRBD1. Germline values: CDR1 SGHTA, CDR2 FQGNSA. With V trimmed by 0 bases and J by 4 bases, 10 bases remained unmatched. The CDR3 loop spans 18 amino acids. The CDR3 DNA reads as TGTGCCAGCAGCTTAGCGACGCTACAGGGGGCGACCGGAAACACCATATATTTT. This gives the protein CASSLATLQGATGNTIYF.

This chain links TRBV5-5 with TRBJ1-3; maybe TRBD1 (5 bases). Germline V CDR1 and CDR2: SGHKS, YYEKEE (reference sequence). There are 15 residues in the CDR3. The CDR3 here is CLPPGELSTGNTIYF. CDR3 DNA sequence: TGTCTCCCCCCGGGGGAATTAAGTACTGGAAACACCATATATTTT.

CDR3 in DNA: TGTGCCAGCAGTCCAGGGCAGGGCCACTATGGCTACACCTTC. It encodes CASSPGQGHYGYTF. This sequence joins TRBV28 and TRBJ1-2, with D possibly matching TRBD1 (5 bases). Germline assignment: CDR1 MDHEN and CDR2 SYDVKM. This CDR3 spans 14 amino acids. V was trimmed by 5 bases and J by 3 bases, leaving 13 bases between them.

The chain couples TRBV4-3 to TRBJ2-1; 11 bases align to TRBD2. CDR1 LGHNA and CDR2 YSLEER come from the germline V gene. The trim removed 4 bases at V and 9 bases at J, leaving 14 bases unmatched. The CDR3 extends over 17 amino acids. The CDR3 DNA is TGCGCCAGCAGCCGAGAATTTAGCGGGGGGGCGATGTCTGAGCAGTTCTTC. As protein: CASSREFSGGAMSEQFF.

The rearrangement joins TRBV7-9 to TRBJ2-2; TRBD1 might be the D (5 bases). The V and J ends lost 1 base and 4 bases respectively, with 7 bases between them. This CDR3 region has 14 residues. Germline V lookup: CDR1 SEHNR, CDR2 FQNEAQ (reference sequence). CDR3 bases: TGTGCCAGCAGCTTAGTCAGGGTCACCGGGGAGCTGTTTTTT. This sequence encodes CASSLVRVTGELFF.

The genes are TRBV27 and TRBJ1-1; D perhaps matches TRBD1 (5 bases). The CDR3 totals 15 residues. Trimming cost V 1 base and J 0 bases, with 9 bases left between them. Germline V gene lookup returns CDR1 MNHEY and CDR2 SMNVEV (reference sequence). The CDR3 region has the DNA TGTGCCAGCAGTTTATGGGGCCGCTTGAACACTGAAGCTTTCTTT. Its translation: CASSLWGRLNTEAFF.

The chain joins TRBV9 to TRBJ2-2; 8 nucleotides align to TRBD1. Germline lookup yields CDR1 SGDLS and CDR2 YYNGEE. CDR3 length: 17 residues. After removal of 2 bases from V and 6 bases from J, the junction contained 12 bases not matched to a gene. The CDR3, as DNA: TGTGCCAGCAGCGTGCAGGGGGCGTTTTCGAAACCCGGGGAGCTGTTTTTT. Amino acid sequence: CASSVQGAFSKPGELFF.

J is TRBJ2-3 and V is TRBV10-3; maybe TRBD1 (5 bases). The CDR3 is 14 residues long. In germline, CDR1 is ENHRY, CDR2 SYGVKD. V dropped 6 bases and J dropped 5 bases, with 15 bases sitting between them. CDR3 protein: CAISPDSNVDTQYF. In DNA, the CDR3 is TGTGCCATCAGCCCCGACAGTAATGTAGATACGCAGTATTTT.

The sample holds one count of this clone. The rearrangement joins TRBV19 to TRBJ1-5; TRBD1 aligns across 7 bases. This CDR3 contains 15 residues. The germline V gene encodes CDR1 LNHDA and CDR2 SQIVND (reference sequence). The V and J ends lost 2 bases and 1 base, in that order; junction bases with no gene match: 2. Here the CDR3 reads CASSIRDRSNQPQHF. DNA of the CDR3: TGTGCCAGTAGTATAAGGGACAGAAGCAATCAGCCCCAGCATTTT.

J is TRBJ2-2 and V is TRBV6-5; D possibly corresponds to TRBD2 (6 bases). V lost 1 base, J lost 3 bases, and 12 bases lay in between. The germline gives CDR1 MNHEY, CDR2 SVGAGI. The length of the CDR3 is 16 residues. The CDR3 spells CASSYLISGYTGELFF. The DNA for the CDR3 is TGTGCCAGCAGTTACTTGATTAGCGGATACACCGGGGAGCTGTTTTTT.

CDR3 nucleotides: TGCGCCAGCAGCTTAACAGGCGACGGGGAGCTGTTTTTT. It yields the protein CASSLTGDGELFF. This chain links TRBV5-1 with TRBJ2-2; maybe TRBD1 (5 bases). Germline loops: CDR1 SGHRS, CDR2 YFSETQ. This CDR3 is built from 13 residues. Trimming left V 2 bases short and J 7 bases short, with 9 bases between. Looking up the rest from reference TRBV5-1 and TRBJ2-2 gives the full variable domain: KAGVTQTPRYLIKTRGQQVTLSCSPISGHRSVSWYQQTPGQGLQFLFEYFSETQRNKGNFPGRFSGRQFSNSRSEMNVSTLELGDSALYLCASSLTGDGELFFGEGSRLTVL.